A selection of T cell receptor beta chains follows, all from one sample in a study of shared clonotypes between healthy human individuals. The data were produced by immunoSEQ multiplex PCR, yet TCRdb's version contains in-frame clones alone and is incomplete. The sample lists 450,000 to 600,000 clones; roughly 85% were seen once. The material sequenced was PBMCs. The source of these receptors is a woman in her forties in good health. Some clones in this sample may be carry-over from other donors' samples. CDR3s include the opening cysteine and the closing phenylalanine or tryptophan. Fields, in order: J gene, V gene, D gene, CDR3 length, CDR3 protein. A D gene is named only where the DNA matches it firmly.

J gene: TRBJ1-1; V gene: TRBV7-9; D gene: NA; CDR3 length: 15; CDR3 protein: CASSRGRTLNTEAFF
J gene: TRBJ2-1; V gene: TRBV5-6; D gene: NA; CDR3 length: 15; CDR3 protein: CASSPALTSYNEQFF
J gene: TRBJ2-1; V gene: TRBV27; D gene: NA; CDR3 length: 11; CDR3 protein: CASKFGYEQFF
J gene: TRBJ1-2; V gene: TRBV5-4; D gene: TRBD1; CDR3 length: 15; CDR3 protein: CASRWGQTSNYGYTF
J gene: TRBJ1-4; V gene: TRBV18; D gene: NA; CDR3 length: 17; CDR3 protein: CASSPEPVRGFYEKLFF
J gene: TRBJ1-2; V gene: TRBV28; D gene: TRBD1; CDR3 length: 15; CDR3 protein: CASSLLGTGGFWYTF
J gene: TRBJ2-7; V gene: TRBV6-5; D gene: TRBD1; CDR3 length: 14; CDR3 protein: CASSPPGQTYEQYF
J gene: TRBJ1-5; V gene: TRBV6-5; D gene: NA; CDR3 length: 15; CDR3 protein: CASSYSPAGAQPQHF
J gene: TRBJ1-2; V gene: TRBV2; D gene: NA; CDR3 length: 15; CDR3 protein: CASSVARTANYGYTF
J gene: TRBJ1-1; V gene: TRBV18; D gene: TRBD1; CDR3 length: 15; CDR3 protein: CASSPNGQANTEAFF
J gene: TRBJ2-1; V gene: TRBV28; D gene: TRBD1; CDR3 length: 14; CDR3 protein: CASSSRQGFNEQFF
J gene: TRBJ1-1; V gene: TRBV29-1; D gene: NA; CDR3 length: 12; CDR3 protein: CSARVQGPEAFF
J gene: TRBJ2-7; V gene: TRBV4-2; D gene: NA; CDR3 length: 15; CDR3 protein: CASSQNLRDSYEQYF
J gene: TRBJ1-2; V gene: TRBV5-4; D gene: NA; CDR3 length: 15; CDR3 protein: CASSPQVGFRYGYTF
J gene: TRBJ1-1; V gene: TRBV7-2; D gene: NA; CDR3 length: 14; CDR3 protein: CASSLQYGDTEAFF
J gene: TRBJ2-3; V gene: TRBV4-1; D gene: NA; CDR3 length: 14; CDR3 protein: CASSQVLSTDTQYF
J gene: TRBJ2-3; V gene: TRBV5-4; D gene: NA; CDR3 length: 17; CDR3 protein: CASSLEVGLVGTDTQYF
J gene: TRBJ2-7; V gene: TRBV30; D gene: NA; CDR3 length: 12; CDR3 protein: CAWSRDRYEQYF
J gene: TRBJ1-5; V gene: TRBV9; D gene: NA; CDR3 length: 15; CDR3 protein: CASSSRPGSNQPQHF
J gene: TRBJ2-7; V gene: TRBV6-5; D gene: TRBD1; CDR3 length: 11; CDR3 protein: CASSYTGAQYF
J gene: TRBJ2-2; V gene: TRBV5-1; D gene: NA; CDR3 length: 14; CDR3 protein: CASSLGLGTGELFF
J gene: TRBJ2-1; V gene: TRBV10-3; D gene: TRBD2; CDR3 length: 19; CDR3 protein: CAISEPGQLLAGGHNEQFF
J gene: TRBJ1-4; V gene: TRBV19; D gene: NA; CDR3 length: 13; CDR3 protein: CASSKAGREKLFF
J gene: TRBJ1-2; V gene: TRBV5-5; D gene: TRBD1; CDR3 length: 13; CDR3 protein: CASSSGTGGSYTF
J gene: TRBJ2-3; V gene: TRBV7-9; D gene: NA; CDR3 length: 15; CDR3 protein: CASSPRSRDRDTQYF
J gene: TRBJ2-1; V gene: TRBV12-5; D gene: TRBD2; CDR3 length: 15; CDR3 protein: CASGIGTSGRNEQFF
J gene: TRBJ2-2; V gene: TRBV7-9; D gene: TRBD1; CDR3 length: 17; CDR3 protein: CASSLAAGTGRPGELFF
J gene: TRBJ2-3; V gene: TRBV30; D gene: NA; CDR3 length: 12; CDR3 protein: CACRPVTDTQYF
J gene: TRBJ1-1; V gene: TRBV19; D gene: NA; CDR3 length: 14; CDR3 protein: CASSIGPRGTEAFF
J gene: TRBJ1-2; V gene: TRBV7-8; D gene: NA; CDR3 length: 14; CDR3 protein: CASSRPAGDWGYTF
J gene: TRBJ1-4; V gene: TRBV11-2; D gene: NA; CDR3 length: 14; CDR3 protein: CASSLRPLDEKLFF
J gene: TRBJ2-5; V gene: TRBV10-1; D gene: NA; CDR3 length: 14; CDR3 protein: CASTRSQGRETQYF
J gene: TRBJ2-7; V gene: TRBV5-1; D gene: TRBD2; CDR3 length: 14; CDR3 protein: CASSLNSGTQEQYF
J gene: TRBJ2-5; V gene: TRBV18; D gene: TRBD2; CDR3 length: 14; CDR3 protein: CASSPTSGGETQYF
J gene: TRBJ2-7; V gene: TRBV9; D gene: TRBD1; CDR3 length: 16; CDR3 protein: CASSVATGQGLYEQYF
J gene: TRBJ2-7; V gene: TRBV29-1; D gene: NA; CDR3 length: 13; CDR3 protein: CSVVRDGVYEQYF
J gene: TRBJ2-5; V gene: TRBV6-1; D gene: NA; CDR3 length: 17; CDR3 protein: CASSEVRGRLIQETQYF
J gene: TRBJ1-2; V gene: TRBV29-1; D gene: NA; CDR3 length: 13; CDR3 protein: CSVNRAGGYGYTF
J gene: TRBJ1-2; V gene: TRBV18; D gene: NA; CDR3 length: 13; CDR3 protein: CASSPGTKDGYTF
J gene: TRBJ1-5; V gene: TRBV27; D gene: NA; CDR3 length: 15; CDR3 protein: CASSLWGRGNQPQHF
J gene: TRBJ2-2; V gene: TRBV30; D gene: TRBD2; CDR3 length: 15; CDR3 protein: CAWMGVGRGTGELFF
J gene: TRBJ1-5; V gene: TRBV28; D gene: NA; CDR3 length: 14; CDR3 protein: CASSPSLGGQPQHF
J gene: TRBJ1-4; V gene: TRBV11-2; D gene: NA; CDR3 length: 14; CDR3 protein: CASSSSRVDKKLFF
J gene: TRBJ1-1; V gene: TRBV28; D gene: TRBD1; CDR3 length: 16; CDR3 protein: CASKPGLGQGNTEAFF
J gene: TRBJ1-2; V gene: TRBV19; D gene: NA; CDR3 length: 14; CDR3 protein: CASSISTGGYGYTF
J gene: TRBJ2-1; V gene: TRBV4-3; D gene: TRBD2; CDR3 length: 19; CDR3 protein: CASSQRGLAVYSPYNEQFF
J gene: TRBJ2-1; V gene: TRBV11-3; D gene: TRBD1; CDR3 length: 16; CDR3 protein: CASSLPSDRGGNEQFF
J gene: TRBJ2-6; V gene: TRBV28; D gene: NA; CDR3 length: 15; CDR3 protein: CASSFGVSGANVLTF
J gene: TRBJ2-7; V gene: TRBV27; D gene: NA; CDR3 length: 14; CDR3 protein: CASSFSGGPYEQYF
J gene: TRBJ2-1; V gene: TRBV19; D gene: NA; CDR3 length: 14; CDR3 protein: CASSIATRGNEQFF
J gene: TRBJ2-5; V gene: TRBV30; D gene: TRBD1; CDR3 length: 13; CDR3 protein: CAWDPTGQETQYF
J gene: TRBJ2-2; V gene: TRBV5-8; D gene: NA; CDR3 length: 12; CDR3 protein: CASSLDGGELFF
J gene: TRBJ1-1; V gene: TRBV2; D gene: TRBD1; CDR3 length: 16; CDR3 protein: CASSGDRGLGGTEAFF
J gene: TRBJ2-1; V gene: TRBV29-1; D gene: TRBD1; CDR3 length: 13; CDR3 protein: CSVDGTGDYEQFF
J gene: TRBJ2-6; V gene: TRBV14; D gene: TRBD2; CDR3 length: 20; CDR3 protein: CATQRGGVYWSASGANVLTF
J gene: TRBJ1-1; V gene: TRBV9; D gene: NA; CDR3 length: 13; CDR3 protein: CASSIGQRAEAFF
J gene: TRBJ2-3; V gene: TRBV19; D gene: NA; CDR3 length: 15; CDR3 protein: CASSIGGGGTDTQYF
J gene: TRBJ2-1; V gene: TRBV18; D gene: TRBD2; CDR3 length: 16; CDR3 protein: CASSFLGLAGDNEQFF
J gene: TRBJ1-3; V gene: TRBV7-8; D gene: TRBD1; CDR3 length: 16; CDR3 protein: CASSAGTARSGNTIYF